This entry lists 26 T cell receptor beta chains sequenced from one sample in a study of siplizumab effects on memory and regulatory T cells. TCRdb keeps only in-frame clones here, not all; method: immunoSEQ multiplex PCR. The sample shows about 100,000 clones, 92% of them seen only once. The sample consisted of Tregs sorted from blood. These receptors originate from a human donor in good health.

The CDR3 loop reads CASSDHGGNYGYTF. In DNA form, the CDR3 reads TGTGCCAGCAGTGATCACGGGGGGAACTATGGCTACACCTTC. The chain carries TRBV25-1 and TRBJ1-2, with D tentatively TRBD1 (5 bases). Germline V gene lookup returns CDR1 MGHDK and CDR2 SYGVNS. Trimming took 3 bases from V and 2 from J, leaving 10 bases between them. The CDR3 is 14 amino acids.

The rearrangement links TRBV25-1 to TRBJ1-1, with 8 bases matching TRBD1. The CDR3 is 15 amino acids. Germline V gene lookup returns CDR1 MGHDK and CDR2 SYGVNS. V dropped 3 bases and J dropped 9; count of bases not matched to a gene: 12. The CDR3 DNA reads as TGTGCCAGCAGTGACCCAGGGGAGGGCAGGGGGCAAGCTTTCTTT. It codes for CASSDPGEGRGQAFF.

V and J are TRBV10-1 and TRBJ2-1; 11 bases fit TRBD2. The CDR3 consists of 14 residues. Germline CDR1 is WNHNN and CDR2 is SYGVQD (reference sequence). J was trimmed by 7 bases and V by 6 bases; bases with no gene match: 5. The DNA of the CDR3 is TGCGCCAGCAGCTCTAGCGGGAGGACGAATGAGCAGTTCTTC. It codes for CASSSSGRTNEQFF.

There are a few counts of this clone. The V and J genes are TRBV2 and TRBJ1-2, with D possibly being TRBD1 (5 bases). Germline V CDR1 and CDR2: SNHLY, FYNNEI. V was trimmed by 5 bases and J by 8 bases, leaving 15 bases between them. The CDR3 is 13 amino acids. CDR3 residues: CASSSDRRDGYTF. As DNA, the CDR3 is TGTGCCAGCAGTTCCGACCGCAGGGACGGCTACACCTTC.

The chain joins TRBV7-3 to TRBJ2-1; 7 nucleotides line up with TRBD2. The CDR3 covers 15 residues. CDR1 and CDR2 (germline): SGHTA, FQGTGA. Unmatched junction bases numbered 8, after V lost 3 bases and J lost 6 bases. In nucleotides, the CDR3 is TGTGCCAGCAGCTTCGGAGCGGGGCCTCCCAATGAGCAGTTCTTC. The encoded protein is CASSFGAGPPNEQFF.

The V and J genes are TRBV6-6 and TRBJ2-3; 11 bases match TRBD2. Germline V gives CDR1 MNHNY, CDR2 SVGAGI (reference sequence). The trim removed 6 bases at V and 4 bases at J, leaving 3 bases unmatched. This CDR3 contains 14 residues. This CDR3 is CASRLAGAADTQYF. In nucleotides, the CDR3 is TGTGCCAGCAGACTAGCGGGAGCAGCAGATACGCAGTATTTT.

This clone has just a few counts. The rearrangement links TRBV9 to TRBJ1-1, with D possibly matching TRBD1 (5 bases). Trimming cost V 4 bases and J 9 bases, with 13 bases left between them. The CDR3 loop spans 12 amino acids. Germline V lookup: CDR1 SGDLS, CDR2 YYNGEE. The CDR3 coding sequence is TGTGCCAGCAGCCCAGAGGGGATCCAAGCTTTCTTT. Its protein is CASSPEGIQAFF.

V and J are TRBV7-8 and TRBJ1-2; D call uncertain. This CDR3 contains 15 residues. Trimming left V 5 bases short and J 6 bases short, with 19 bases between. CDR1 and CDR2 (germline): SGHVS, FQNEAQ. The CDR3 bases are TGTGCCAGCAGCCCAAGGACGGGCCCGAGGGATGGCTACACCTTC. This codes for CASSPRTGPRDGYTF.

DNA of the CDR3: TGTGCCAGCAGCCCAGGACTAGCGGGAAACTCCTACGAGCAGTACTTC. Translating it yields CASSPGLAGNSYEQYF. This chain connects TRBV7-6 to TRBJ2-7; 12 bases agree with TRBD2. V lost 5 bases and J lost 0; bases outside the gene matches: 5. CDR1 and CDR2 from the germline V gene are SGHVS and FNYEAQ. The length of the CDR3 is 16 residues.

The gene calls are TRBV5-1 and TRBJ1-1, with D possibly matching TRBD1 (6 bases). The CDR3 contains 13 residues. CDR1 and CDR2 (germline): SGHRS, YFSETQ. V was pared by 3 bases and J by 6 bases, with 12 bases between. The CDR3 bases are TGCGCCAGCAGCTGGAGGGGGGTTGCTGAAGCTTTCTTT. It encodes CASSWRGVAEAFF.

V gene TRBV5-6 combines with J gene TRBJ2-7, with TRBD1 as a possible D gene (5 bases). V lost 1 base to trimming and J lost 10 bases, with 18 bases between them. Germline V gene data show CDR1 as SGHDT and CDR2 as YYEEEE. The CDR3 length is 14 residues. The CDR3 reads CASSLYFSQGKQYF. The CDR3 DNA reads TGTGCCAGCAGCTTGTACTTTTCGCAGGGAAAACAGTACTTC.

This clone has only a few counts. The CDR3 bases are TGTGCCAGCAGCTTGATAGCGGGAGCATCTGGCGAGACCCAGTACTTC. It encodes CASSLIAGASGETQYF. V usage is TRBV5-6 and J usage is TRBJ2-5; TRBD2 matches 9 bases. The junction had 9 bases not matched to a gene; V was cut back by 1 base and J by 5 bases. Germline values: CDR1 SGHDT, CDR2 YYEEEE. The CDR3 spans 16 residues.

The chain couples TRBV5-1 to TRBJ2-7, with TRBD2 matching 8 bases. Germline CDR1 reads SGHRS; CDR2 reads YFSETQ. V trimming: 5 bases; J trimming: 5 bases; junction bases outside the gene matches: 6. The CDR3 is made up of 13 amino acids. CDR3 in DNA: TGCGCCAGCAGACGGGAGGGCCCCAACGAGCAGTACTTC. Translation gives CASRREGPNEQYF.

This clone was picked up a small number of times. The chain uses TRBV7-8 and TRBJ2-7; D remains unclear. V was shortened by 5 bases and J by 7 bases, with 9 bases between the two germline ends. Germline CDR1 is SGHVS and CDR2 is FQNEAQ. The CDR3 length is 11 residues. CDR3 sequence reads: CASSGSIEQYF. The CDR3 DNA reads as TGTGCCAGCAGCGGTTCGATAGAGCAGTACTTC.

The chain recombines TRBV2 with TRBJ2-2, with D possibly matching TRBD2 (5 bases). Trimming left V 8 bases short and J 1 base short, with 11 bases between. CDR1 is SNHLY and CDR2 is FYNNEI in the germline V gene. The CDR3 runs to 14 residues. CDR3 coding DNA: TGTGCCAGCTTAGAGGGATTGAACACCGGGGAGCTGTTTTTT. Protein product: CASLEGLNTGELFF.

This chain links TRBV19 with TRBJ1-5; no firm D call. The CDR3 is made up of 16 amino acids. Germline loops: CDR1 LNHDA, CDR2 SQIVND (reference sequence). Trimming took 5 bases from V and 0 from J, leaving 14 bases between them. CDR3 amino acids: CASSPPGRTSNQPQHF. CDR3 nucleotides: TGTGCCAGTAGTCCCCCAGGACGGACTAGCAATCAGCCCCAGCATTTT.

V is TRBV6-1 and J is TRBJ2-3; 7 positions match TRBD1. Losses at the gene ends were 6 bases for V and 3 bases for J; bases not matched to a gene: 3. CDR3 size: 13 residues. Germline V gene sequence: CDR1 MNHNS, CDR2 SASEGT. Here the CDR3 DNA reads TGTGCCAGCAGGGAGACAGGGACAGATACGCAGTATTTT. The encoded protein is CASRETGTDTQYF.

The chain has TRBV6-5 and TRBJ1-2, with D perhaps TRBD1 (6 bases). Germline CDR1 and CDR2: MNHEY and SVGAGI. V was trimmed by 6 bases and J by 4 bases, leaving 12 bases between them. The CDR3 runs to 13 residues. The CDR3 region is CASRTTGLYGYTF. CDR3 DNA sequence: TGTGCCAGCAGGACGACAGGTCTCTATGGCTACACCTTC.

Only one count was recorded for this clone. The CDR3 sequence is CASSMARTDTQYF. CDR3 sequence (DNA): TGTGCCAGTAGTATGGCACGGACAGATACGCAGTATTTT. This chain joins TRBV19 and TRBJ2-3; no firm D call. The CDR3 is made up of 13 amino acids. Germline V lookup: CDR1 LNHDA, CDR2 SQIVND (reference sequence). V gave up 3 bases and J gave up 3 bases, with 7 bases separating them.

The J gene is TRBJ1-2, the V gene TRBV5-1; D gene uncertain. The V gene's germline CDR1 is SGHRS and CDR2 YFSETQ. The V end was cut by 0 bases, the J end by 6 bases, with 15 bases between. The CDR3 extends over 15 amino acids. The CDR3 spells CASSLVAVGDDGYTF. In DNA form, the CDR3 reads TGCGCCAGCAGCTTGGTGGCGGTGGGAGATGATGGCTACACCTTC. Full variable domain (remainder filled in from reference TRBV5-1 and TRBJ1-2): KAGVTQTPRYLIKTRGQQVTLSCSPISGHRSVSWYQQTPGQGLQFLFEYFSETQRNKGNFPGRFSGRQFSNSRSEMNVSTLELGDSALYLCASSLVAVGDDGYTFGSGTRLTVV.

V is TRBV27 and J is TRBJ2-3; 11 nucleotides align to TRBD2. The ends lost 6 bases at V and 5 bases at J; junction bases unmatched: 4. CDR1 MNHEY and CDR2 SMNVEV come from the germline V gene (reference sequence). The CDR3 consists of 14 residues. As DNA, the CDR3 is TGTGCCAGCAGACTAGCGGGAGCTGAAGATACGCAGTATTTT. Translation: CASRLAGAEDTQYF.

This sequence joins TRBV4-2 and TRBJ2-5, with 11 bases lining up with TRBD1. Germline-derived CDR1 and CDR2 are LGHNA and YNFKEQ. The CDR3 is 21 residues long. The ends lost 4 bases at V and 4 bases at J; junction bases unmatched: 23. The CDR3 DNA reads TGTGCCAGCAGCCTCCTTGGGACAGGGGGATCGTATCTAAACCCCACAGAGACCCAGTACTTC. Translating gives CASSLLGTGGSYLNPTETQYF.

The rearrangement uses TRBV11-2 and TRBJ2-1; 8 bases are a match to TRBD1. Germline CDR1 reads SGHAT; CDR2 reads FQNNGV. This CDR3 contains 15 residues. The V and J ends lost 5 bases and 9 bases, in that order; junction bases with no gene match: 12. DNA for the CDR3: TGTGCCAGCAGCCCCACAGACAGGGGATTTGGTGAGCAGTTCTTC. Translating it yields CASSPTDRGFGEQFF.

The rearrangement joins TRBV7-9 to TRBJ1-2; 10 bases map to TRBD1. This CDR3 has 15 residues. CDR1 and CDR2 (germline): SEHNR, FQNEAQ (reference sequence). V shed 5 bases, J shed 6 bases, and the junction held 9 bases outside the gene matches. The CDR3 coding sequence is TGTGCCAGCAGCAAAGGGACAGGGGTAGAGAATGGCTACACCTTC. The encoded protein is CASSKGTGVENGYTF.

The chain recombines TRBV19 with TRBJ2-2, with a weak D call TRBD2 (7 bases). Between the trimmed V and J ends, which lost 6 bases and 5 bases, there was a span of 19 bases. The germline V gene encodes CDR1 LNHDA and CDR2 SQIVND (reference sequence). This CDR3 has 16 amino acids. The CDR3 is CASRGGGGSRTGELFF. CDR3 sequence (DNA): TGTGCCAGTAGAGGGGGTGGCGGGAGTAGAACCGGGGAGCTGTTTTTT.

The rearrangement links TRBV19 to TRBJ2-7, with a tentative D call TRBD2 (5 bases). The germline V and J ends were trimmed by 3 bases and 3 bases, with 12 bases remaining between them. Per the germline V gene, CDR1 is LNHDA and CDR2 is SQIVND (reference sequence). The CDR3 is 14 amino acids. CDR3 DNA sequence: TGTGCCAGTAGTATTTCGGCGGGCCTCTACGAGCAGTACTTC. Amino acids: CASSISAGLYEQYF.